What follows are 11 T cell receptor beta chains derived from one specimen sequenced in a study of graft-versus-host responses after intestinal transplantation listed by TCRdb under 2021. The library was prepared using the immunoSEQ multiplex PCR assay. The table was pulled from immuneACCESS by TCRdb, which kept in-frame rearrangements only. Such tables lose some clones; where checked, under half of the loss comes from unresolved V genes, and the rest has no known cause. Within this sample are around 100,000 clones, with 85% to 95% of them counted one time only. The ten largest clonotypes hold roughly 0.24% of the sample. Antigens of these TCRs are unknown. The time point label for this specimen denotes: cells obtained before transplantation from donor or recipient. The source was unstimulated CD4+ T cells sorted from spleen or lymph node cells, collected before transplant. The receptors derive from a human donor who was the organ donor for an intestinal transplant.

This chain joins TRBV4-3 and TRBJ1-5; D remains ambiguous. V was trimmed by 0 bases and J by 4 bases, leaving 1 base between them. CDR1 is LGHNA and CDR2 is YSLEER in the germline V gene. The CDR3 spans 12 residues. CDR3 loop: CASSQENQPQHF. DNA for the CDR3: TGCGCCAGCAGCCAAGAGAATCAGCCCCAGCATTTT.

V and J are TRBV6-1 and TRBJ1-1; D is undetermined. CDR1 and CDR2 from the germline V gene are MNHNS and SASEGT. V lost 6 bases, J lost 1 base, and 12 bases lay in between. The CDR3 contains 14 residues. CDR3 amino acids: CASRRLGPNTEAFF. The CDR3 DNA sequence: TGTGCCAGCAGGCGCCTCGGCCCGAACACTGAAGCTTTCTTT.

This rearrangement joins TRBV5-6 to TRBJ2-1; no clear D. The CDR3 is 15 residues long. Trimming took off 4 bases at V and 4 bases at J, with 15 bases between the two ends. CDR1 is SGHDT, CDR2 YYEEEE, per germline. CDR3 DNA: TGTGCCAGCAGCCTATTCTCGTGGCCGTACAATGAGCAGTTCTTC. Protein sequence: CASSLFSWPYNEQFF.

V gene TRBV11-2 combines with J gene TRBJ2-3; TRBD2 matches at 7 bases. The CDR3 spans 14 residues. Trimming at V came to 10 bases and at J to 1 base, leaving 8 bases not matched to a gene. Germline CDR1 reads SGHAT; CDR2 reads FQNNGV. The CDR3 coding sequence is TGTGCCACATCAGCGGGACCCGGCACAGATACGCAGTATTTT. It translates to CATSAGPGTDTQYF.

This rearrangement joins TRBV27 to TRBJ1-2; TRBD1 aligns across 9 bases. The CDR3 length is 12 residues. Per germline, CDR1 MNHEY and CDR2 SMNVEV (reference sequence). V was pared by 6 bases and J by 7 bases, with 3 bases of the junction left unmatched. Here the CDR3 DNA reads TGTGCCAGCAGAACAGGGGGCGCTGGCTACACCTTC. Its translation is CASRTGGAGYTF.

The chain joins TRBV30 to TRBJ1-3, with D hard to call. Trimming shortened V by 2 bases and J by 4 bases, and 3 bases separated the two germline ends. Germline CDR1 reads GTSNPN; CDR2 reads SVGIG (reference sequence). This CDR3 spans 11 amino acids. CDR3 DNA: TGTGCCTGGAGTAGGGGAAACACCATATATTTT. This codes for CAWSRGNTIYF.

The chain uses TRBV7-8 and TRBJ2-1; tentatively, D is TRBD2 (5 bases). CDR1 is SGHVS, CDR2 FQNEAQ, per germline. CDR3 length: 15 amino acids. The germline V and J ends were trimmed by 5 bases and 3 bases, with 14 bases remaining between them. The CDR3 loop is CASSPQRRDYNEQFF. The DNA of the CDR3 is TGTGCCAGCAGCCCTCAGCGGCGAGACTACAATGAGCAGTTCTTC.

The V call is TRBV2, the J call TRBJ1-5; possibly TRBD1 for D (6 bases). CDR1 and CDR2 (germline): SNHLY, FYNNEI. The V gene lost 7 bases and the J gene lost 7 bases, with 17 bases spanning the gap. The length of the CDR3 is 14 residues. The CDR3, as DNA: TGTGCCAGCACCATTAGGGGGGGGGCACAGCCCCAGCATTTT. Translated, it gives CASTIRGGAQPQHF.

The V call is TRBV11-2, the J call TRBJ2-4, with TRBD2 matching over 13 bases. The CDR3 contains 18 residues. V lost 5 bases, J lost 0 bases, and 7 bases stayed unmatched. Germline V gene sequence: CDR1 SGHAT, CDR2 FQNNGV. DNA of the CDR3: TGTGCCAGCAGCCCGGGACTAGCGGGGTTTCTAGCCAAAAACATTCAGTACTTC. This gives the protein CASSPGLAGFLAKNIQYF.

The V call is TRBV28, the J call TRBJ1-2, with TRBD1 matching over 7 bases. The V gene end was trimmed by 5 bases and the J gene end by 10 bases; junction bases not matched to a gene: 10. Germline V gives CDR1 MDHEN, CDR2 SYDVKM. The CDR3 loop spans 13 amino acids. CDR3 DNA: TGTGCCAGCAGTATCCCGGGACAGTTCTACTACACCTTC. Translated, it gives CASSIPGQFYYTF.

The chain carries TRBV9 and TRBJ1-1; D is perhaps TRBD1 (6 bases). This CDR3 is built from 16 residues. The germline gives CDR1 SGDLS, CDR2 YYNGEE. V was cut by 0 bases and J by 4 bases, with 16 bases left in between. The CDR3 sequence is CASSVGAGAGSTEAFF. CDR3 sequence (DNA): TGTGCCAGCAGCGTAGGAGCAGGGGCCGGGAGCACTGAAGCTTTCTTT.